This T cell receptor (beta chain) was captured by sequencing in a study of cytomegalovirus exposure and HLA in healthy donors. About the research overall: Early released data had roughly 81 million unique TCRs, all coming from HLA-typed donors.

Points from the study as a whole: Highly shared sequence variants in one cluster were likely a sequencing artifact.

Points on this clone: Its antigen is currently unknown.

The PCR was carried out with 60 Vbeta primers and 13 Jbeta primers. TCRdb's table, derived via immunoSEQ multiplex PCR, lists solely in-frame clones and lacks some. Of 150,000 to 200,000 clones listed, approximately 71% are singletons. The sample was PBMCs. The TCR was taken from a girl aged 10 to 17 in good health and CMV-seronegative.

CDR3 DNA sequence: TGTGCCATCAGGAGCGGCACCAGCGGACTATCCTACGAGCAGTACTTC. Translated, it gives CAIRSGTSGLSYEQYF. V usage is TRBV10-3 and J usage is TRBJ2-7; weak D call: TRBD2 (6 bases). Deletions cut 6 bases from V and 1 base from J, with 19 bases between. The CDR3 runs 16 residues. Germline V CDR1 and CDR2: ENHRY, SYGVKD.